This T cell receptor beta chain comes out of a study of shared clonotypes between healthy human individuals. Study summary: CD4 naive and CD4 memory each took three plates per donor, while CD8 naive took two and CD8 memory one. Overall study findings and caveats: Researchers sampled blood only, noting tissue repertoires likely differ. All-four-donor shared clonotypes had higher generation probabilities than non-shared clonotypes did. When naive CD4 clonotypes were compared across a few donors, approximately 4.9% were shared.

Repertoires were generated with immunoSEQ multiplex PCR, while TCRdb's copy carries only in-frame clones and drops some. The sample holds 2.3 million or so clones; approximately 95% are singletons and the top ten take 0.39%. Looked up from germline, CDR1 is MNHNS and CDR2 is SASEGT. The CDR3 extends over 14 amino acids. The V segment lost 4 bases and the J segment 4 bases; nucleotides outside the gene matches: 3. This clone was picked up one time. No antigen is known for it. The specimen sequenced was naive CD4+ T cells from PBMCs. Documented subset: CD45RA+ positively selected. The rearrangement links TRBV6-1 to TRBJ2-5; 10 nucleotides agree with TRBD1. The source is a man between 18 and 35 years old in good health. Some clones in this sample may be carry-over from other donors' samples. The CDR3 protein is CASSGQGARETQYF. In DNA, the CDR3 is TGTGCCAGCAGTGGACAGGGGGCAAGAGAGACCCAGTACTTC.